Presented here are 3 T cell receptor beta chains from one specimen sequenced in a study of cytomegalovirus exposure and HLA in healthy donors. Clones were sequenced by immunoSEQ multiplex PCR, and TCRdb holds only the in-frame ones, with some missing. The data contain 100,000 to 150,000 clones, about 91% of them seen just once; the ten biggest clones take up about 1.1%. The sequenced material came from PBMCs. Receptors were obtained from a woman aged 18-29 years in good health and CMV-seronegative.

The chain recombines TRBV6-6 with TRBJ1-1, with TRBD1 matching over 7 bases. Germline CDR1 and CDR2: MNHNY and SVGAGI (reference sequence). The CDR3 is made up of 13 amino acids. The junction had 7 bases not matched to a gene; V was cut back by 7 bases and J by 5 bases. The chain's CDR3 is CASTEPTGTEAFF. CDR3 nucleotide sequence: TGTGCCAGCACCGAACCGACAGGGACTGAAGCTTTCTTT.

The chain uses TRBV30 and TRBJ2-1; 9 nucleotides agree with TRBD1. CDR1 and CDR2 from the germline V gene are GTSNPN and SVGIG (reference sequence). CDR3 length equals 16 residues. Unmatched junction bases numbered 7, after V lost 0 bases and J lost 4 bases. The CDR3 protein is CAWSVPLGQGYNEQFF. The DNA of the CDR3 is TGTGCCTGGAGTGTCCCTCTCGGACAGGGGTACAATGAGCAGTTCTTC.

The chain employs TRBV6-5 and TRBJ2-7, with 10 bases aligning to TRBD2. The CDR3 length is 15 residues. Germline loops: CDR1 MNHEY, CDR2 SVGAGI. The ends lost 2 bases at V and 11 bases at J; junction bases unmatched: 12. The CDR3 DNA reads TGTGCCAGCAGTTACGACTCCTTAACTAGCGGGACGGAGTACTTC. Translating it yields CASSYDSLTSGTEYF.